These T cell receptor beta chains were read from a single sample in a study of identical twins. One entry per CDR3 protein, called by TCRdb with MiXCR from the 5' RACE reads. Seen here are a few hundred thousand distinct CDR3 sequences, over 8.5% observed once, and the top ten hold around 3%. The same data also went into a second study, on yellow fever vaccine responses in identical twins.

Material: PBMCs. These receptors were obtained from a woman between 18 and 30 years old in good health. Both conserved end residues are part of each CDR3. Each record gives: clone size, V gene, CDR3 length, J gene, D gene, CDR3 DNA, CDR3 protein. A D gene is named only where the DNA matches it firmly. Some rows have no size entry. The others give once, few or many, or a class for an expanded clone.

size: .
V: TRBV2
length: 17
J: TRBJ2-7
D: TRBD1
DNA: TGTGCCAGCAGTGCTTCGGGACAGATCCATAAAAACTACGAGCAGTACTTC
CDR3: CASSASGQIHKNYEQYF

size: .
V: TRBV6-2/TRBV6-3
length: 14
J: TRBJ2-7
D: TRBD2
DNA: TGTGCCAGCCGATACATAGCGGGAGTTGACGGGCAGTACTTC
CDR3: CASRYIAGVDGQYF

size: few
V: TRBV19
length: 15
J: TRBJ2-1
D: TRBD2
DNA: TGTGCCAGTAGTACCACTAGCGGGAGCTTCAATGAGCAGTTCTTC
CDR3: CASSTTSGSFNEQFF

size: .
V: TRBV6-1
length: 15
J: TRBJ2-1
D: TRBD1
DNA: TGTGCCAGCAGGCCCAGACAGGGCCAGCACAATGAGCAGTTCTTC
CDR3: CASRPRQGQHNEQFF

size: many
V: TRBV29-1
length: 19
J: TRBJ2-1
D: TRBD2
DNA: TGCAGCGTGGTGGAAGGGGGACTAGCGGGAACTAGCTCCTACAATGAGCAGTTCTTC
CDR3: CSVVEGGLAGTSSYNEQFF

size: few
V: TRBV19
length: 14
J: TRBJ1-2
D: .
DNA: TGTGCCAGTAGTATCCAGGAGGGCGGCTATGGCTACACCTTC
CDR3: CASSIQEGGYGYTF

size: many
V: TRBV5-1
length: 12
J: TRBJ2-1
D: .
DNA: TGCGCCAGCAGCCCCCTTTACAATGAGCAGTTCTTC
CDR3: CASSPLYNEQFF

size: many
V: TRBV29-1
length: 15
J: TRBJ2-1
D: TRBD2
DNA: TGCAGCGTCATAGCGGGGGGGCCTAACTACAATGAGCAGTTCTTC
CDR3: CSVIAGGPNYNEQFF

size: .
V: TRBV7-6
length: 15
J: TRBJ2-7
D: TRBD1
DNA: TGTGCCAGCAGCTCTCAGTCGGGACAGAACCACGAGCAGTACTTC
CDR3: CASSSQSGQNHEQYF

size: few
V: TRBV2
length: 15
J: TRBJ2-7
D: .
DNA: TGTGCCAGCTCGGGTGGTCGCCCGGAGACTTACGAGCAGTACTTC
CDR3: CASSGGRPETYEQYF

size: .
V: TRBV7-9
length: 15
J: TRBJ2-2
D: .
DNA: TGTGCCAGCAGCTTAGGTGCAGCGTCCCATCAGGGGCTGTTTTTT
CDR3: CASSLGAASHQGLFF

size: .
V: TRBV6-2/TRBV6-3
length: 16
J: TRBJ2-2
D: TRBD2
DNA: TGTGCCAGCAGCCCACCTCTAGCGGATGACACCGGGGAGCTGTTTTTT
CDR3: CASSPPLADDTGELFF

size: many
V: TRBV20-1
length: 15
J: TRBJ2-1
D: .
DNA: TGCAGTGCTAGAGATCTTGCGGTACGACCTGGTGAGCAGTTCTTC
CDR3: CSARDLAVRPGEQFF

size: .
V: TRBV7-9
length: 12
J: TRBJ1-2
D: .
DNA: TGTGCCAGCAGCTACATTAACTATGGCTACACCTTC
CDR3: CASSYINYGYTF

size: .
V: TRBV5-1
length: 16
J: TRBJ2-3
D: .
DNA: TGCGCCAGCAGCTTGAGGCCGGGACGTGGTTCAAATACGCAGTATTTT
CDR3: CASSLRPGRGSNTQYF

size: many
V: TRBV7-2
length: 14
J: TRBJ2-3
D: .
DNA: TGTGCCAGCAGCTTAGCGCTAGCTTCAGATACGCAGTATTTT
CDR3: CASSLALASDTQYF

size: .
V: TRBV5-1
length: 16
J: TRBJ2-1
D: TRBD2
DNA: TGCGCCAGCAGTTGGGCTCAAGCGGGGGGCTTCAATGAGCAGTTCTTC
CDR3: CASSWAQAGGFNEQFF

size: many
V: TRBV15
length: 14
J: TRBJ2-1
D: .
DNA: TGTGCCACCAGCAGTAGCAGTACTTACAATGAGCAGTTCTTC
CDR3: CATSSSSTYNEQFF

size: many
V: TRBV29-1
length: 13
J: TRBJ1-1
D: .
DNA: TGCAGCGTTGAATCTGGGTTCAACACTGAAGCTTTCTTT
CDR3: CSVESGFNTEAFF

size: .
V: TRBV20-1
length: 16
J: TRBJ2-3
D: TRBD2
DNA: TGCAGTGCAGCGACTAGCGGGAAATTTAGCACAGATACGCAGTATTTT
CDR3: CSAATSGKFSTDTQYF

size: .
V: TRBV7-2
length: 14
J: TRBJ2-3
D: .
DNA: TGTGCCAGCAGCTTAGTTTCCCTGGCAGATACGCAGTATTTT
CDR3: CASSLVSLADTQYF

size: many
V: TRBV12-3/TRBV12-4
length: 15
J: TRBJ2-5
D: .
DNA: TGTGCCAGCAGCTACGGACCGTCTACGCAAGAGACCCAGTACTTC
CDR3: CASSYGPSTQETQYF

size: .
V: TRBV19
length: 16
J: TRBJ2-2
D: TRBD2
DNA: TGTGCCAGTAGCCTTTACAGCGGGATAAGTCCCGGGGAGCTGTTTTTT
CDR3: CASSLYSGISPGELFF

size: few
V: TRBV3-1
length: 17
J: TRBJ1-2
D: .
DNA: TGTGCCAGCAGCTCGGACAACGCAGGAGGACAGCAGTATGGCTACACCTTC
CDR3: CASSSDNAGGQQYGYTF

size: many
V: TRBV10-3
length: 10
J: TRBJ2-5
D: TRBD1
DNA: TGTGCCATCGGGACAGGGGTGCAGTACTTC
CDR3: CAIGTGVQYF

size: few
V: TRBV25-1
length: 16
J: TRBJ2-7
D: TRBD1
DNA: TGTGCCAGCAGTAGACAGGGGTCTGGTAGTATAGACGAGCAGTACTTC
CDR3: CASSRQGSGSIDEQYF

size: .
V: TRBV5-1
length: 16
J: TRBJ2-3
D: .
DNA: TGCGCCAGCAGCGAAACCGGGACTCAACTCACAGATACGCAGTATTTT
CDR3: CASSETGTQLTDTQYF

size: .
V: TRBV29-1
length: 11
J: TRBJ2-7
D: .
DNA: TGCAGCGTAGCGGGTTTATACGAGCAGTACTTC
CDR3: CSVAGLYEQYF

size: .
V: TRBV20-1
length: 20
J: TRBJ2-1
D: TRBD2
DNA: TGCAGTGCTAGAGATTCGGGGACTAGCGGGAAAATAAGCTCCTACAATGAGCAGTTCTTC
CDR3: CSARDSGTSGKISSYNEQFF

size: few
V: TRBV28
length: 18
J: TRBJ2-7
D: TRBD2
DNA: TGTGCCAGCAGTTTAGGTTTACGGACGCGCGGGGGCTCCTACGAGCAGTACTTC
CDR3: CASSLGLRTRGGSYEQYF

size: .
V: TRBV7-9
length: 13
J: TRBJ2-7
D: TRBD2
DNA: TGTGCCAGCAGTCATCGGGAGGGCCCCGAGCAGTACTTC
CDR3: CASSHREGPEQYF

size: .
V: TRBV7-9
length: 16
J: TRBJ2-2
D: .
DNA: TGTGCCAGCAGCTTTCTCGCAGGGATTATCACCGGGGAGCTGTTTTTT
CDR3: CASSFLAGIITGELFF

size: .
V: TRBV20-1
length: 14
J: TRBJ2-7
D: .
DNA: TGCAGTGCTAGGTTCCTCTCGGTCACTGGCGAGCAGTACTTC
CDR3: CSARFLSVTGEQYF

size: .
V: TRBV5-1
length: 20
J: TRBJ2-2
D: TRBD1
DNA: TGCGCCAGCAGCTATAAAGGACAGGGGGTCCGGATTGGGGACACCGGGGAGCTGTTTTTT
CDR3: CASSYKGQGVRIGDTGELFF

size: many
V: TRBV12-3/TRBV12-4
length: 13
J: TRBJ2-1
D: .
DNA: TGTGCCAGCTATACCATAGGGTACAATGAGCAGTTCTTC
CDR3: CASYTIGYNEQFF

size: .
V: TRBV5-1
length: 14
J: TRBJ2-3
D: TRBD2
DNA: TGCGCCAGCAGCGCATTAGCGGGGGGGCCAGGGCAGTATTTT
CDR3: CASSALAGGPGQYF

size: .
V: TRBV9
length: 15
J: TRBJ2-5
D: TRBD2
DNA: TGTGCCAGCAGCGTAGGAGATAGCGGGGGGGAGACCCAGTACTTC
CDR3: CASSVGDSGGETQYF

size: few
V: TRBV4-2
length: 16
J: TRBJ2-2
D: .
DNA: TGTGCCAGCAGCCCCAGGGTGGGTACGGGCACCGGGGAGCTGTTTTTT
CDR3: CASSPRVGTGTGELFF

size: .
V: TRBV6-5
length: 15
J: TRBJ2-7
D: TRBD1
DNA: TGTGCCAGCAGTTATGGACAGGGGGCTTCCTACGAGCAGTACTTC
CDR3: CASSYGQGASYEQYF

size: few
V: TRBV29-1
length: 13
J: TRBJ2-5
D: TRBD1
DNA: TGCAGCGTTGAATCAGGGGGTTTAGAGACCCAGTACTTC
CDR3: CSVESGGLETQYF

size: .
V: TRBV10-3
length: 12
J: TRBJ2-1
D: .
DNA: TGTGCCATCCGGGATCTATACAATGAGCAGTTCTTC
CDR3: CAIRDLYNEQFF

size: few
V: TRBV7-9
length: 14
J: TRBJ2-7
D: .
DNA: TGTGCCAGCAGCTTAGAATACTTTCCCCACGAGCAGTACTTC
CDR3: CASSLEYFPHEQYF

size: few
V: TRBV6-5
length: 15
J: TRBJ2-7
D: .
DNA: TGTGCCAGCAGTTCGTTGGGGGACCACAGTAAGGAGCAGTACTTC
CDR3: CASSSLGDHSKEQYF

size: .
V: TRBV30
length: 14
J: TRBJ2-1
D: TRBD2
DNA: TGTGCCGTTACTAGCGGGAGGGCCTATGGTGAGCAGTTCTTC
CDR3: CAVTSGRAYGEQFF

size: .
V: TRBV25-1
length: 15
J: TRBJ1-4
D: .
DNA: TGTGCCAGCAGTGCAAGGGGGGGGTTTAATGAAAAACTGTTTTTT
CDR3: CASSARGGFNEKLFF

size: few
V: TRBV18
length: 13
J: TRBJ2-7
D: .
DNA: TGTGCCAGCTCAACCGGGTTTTTATACGAGCAGTACTTC
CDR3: CASSTGFLYEQYF

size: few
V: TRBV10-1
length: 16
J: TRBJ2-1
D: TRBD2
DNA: TGCGCCAGCAGTGACTCGGGAGGGCCACGGTACAATGAGCAGTTCTTC
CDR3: CASSDSGGPRYNEQFF

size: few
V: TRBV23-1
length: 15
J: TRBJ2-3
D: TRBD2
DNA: TGCGCCAGCAGTAAACCAGCGGGACCCACAGATACGCAGTATTTT
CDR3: CASSKPAGPTDTQYF

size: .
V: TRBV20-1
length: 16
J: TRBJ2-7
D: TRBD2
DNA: TGCAGTGCTAGAAGTACTGGGACTAGCGTCCCCCACGAGCAGTACTTC
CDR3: CSARSTGTSVPHEQYF

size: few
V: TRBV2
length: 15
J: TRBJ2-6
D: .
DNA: TGTGCCAGCACCGCCGGGGCATCTGGGGCCAACGTCCTGACTTTC
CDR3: CASTAGASGANVLTF

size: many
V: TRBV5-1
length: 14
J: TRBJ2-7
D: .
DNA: TGCGCCAGCAGCTTGGTTAGCCTTAGGAACGAGCAGTACTTC
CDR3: CASSLVSLRNEQYF

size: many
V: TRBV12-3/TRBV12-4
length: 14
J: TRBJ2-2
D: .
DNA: TGTGCCAGCAGTTTAATCGGGAACACCGGGGAGCTGTTTTTT
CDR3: CASSLIGNTGELFF

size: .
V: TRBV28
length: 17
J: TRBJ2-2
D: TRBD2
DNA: TGTGCCAGCAGTTTACCCGGACTAGCGGAAAACACCGGGGAGCTGTTTTTT
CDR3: CASSLPGLAENTGELFF

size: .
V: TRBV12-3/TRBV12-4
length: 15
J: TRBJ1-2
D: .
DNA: TGTGCCAGCAGTTTTTCTGGGCAGGGGAGCAATGGCTACACCTTC
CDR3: CASSFSGQGSNGYTF